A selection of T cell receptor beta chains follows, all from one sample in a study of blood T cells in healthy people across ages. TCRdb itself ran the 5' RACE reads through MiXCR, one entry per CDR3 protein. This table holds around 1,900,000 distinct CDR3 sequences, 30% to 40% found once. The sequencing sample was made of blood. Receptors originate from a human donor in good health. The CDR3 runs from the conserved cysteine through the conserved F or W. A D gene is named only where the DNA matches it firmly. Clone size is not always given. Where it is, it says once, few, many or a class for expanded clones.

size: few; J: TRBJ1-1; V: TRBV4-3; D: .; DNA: TGCGCCAGCAGCCAGGCTTCCGACAGTAAAGCTTTCTTT; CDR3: CASSQASDSKAFF
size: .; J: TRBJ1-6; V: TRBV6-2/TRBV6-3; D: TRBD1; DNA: TGTGCCAGCAGCACGCCGGGACAGGGGGGTTCACCCCTCCACTTT; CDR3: CASSTPGQGGSPLHF
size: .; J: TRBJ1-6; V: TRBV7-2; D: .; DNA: TGTGCCAGCAGCTTAGCGCTTGGGGGCTTAGGGTCACCCCTCCACTTT; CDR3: CASSLALGGLGSPLHF
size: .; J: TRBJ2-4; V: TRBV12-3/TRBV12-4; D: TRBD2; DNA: TGTGCCAGCAGTTTAGCGGCGGGGGGCGGGCAGTACTTC; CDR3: CASSLAAGGGQYF
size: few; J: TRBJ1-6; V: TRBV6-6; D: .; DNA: TGTGCCAGCACCCAGGGGACGGATTATAATTCACCCCTCCACTTT; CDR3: CASTQGTDYNSPLHF
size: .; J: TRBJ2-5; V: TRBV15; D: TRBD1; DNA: TGTGCCACCAGCAGAAGCAGGGGGCCAGAGACCCAGTACTTC; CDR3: CATSRSRGPETQYF
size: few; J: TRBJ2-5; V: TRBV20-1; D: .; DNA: TGCAGTGCTTTGGCTTCTCAAGAGACCCAGTACTTC; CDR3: CSALASQETQYF
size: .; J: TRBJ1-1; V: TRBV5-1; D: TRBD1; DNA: TGCGCCAGCAGCTTGGATTCGGGACAGGGGGCTTTCTTT; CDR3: CASSLDSGQGAFF
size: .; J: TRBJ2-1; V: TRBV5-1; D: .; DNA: TGCGCCAGCAGCTGGGCCTATGAGGAGCGGTTCTTC; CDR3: CASSWAYEERFF
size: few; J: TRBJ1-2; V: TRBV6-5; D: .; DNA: TGTGCCAGCAGTTACTCGGGCAGGGAGATCTATGGCTACACCTTC; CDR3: CASSYSGREIYGYTF
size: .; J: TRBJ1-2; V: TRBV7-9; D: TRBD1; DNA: TGTGCCTGCAGCTTAGGAGACAGGGAGTCGGGCTACACCTTC; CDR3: CACSLGDRESGYTF
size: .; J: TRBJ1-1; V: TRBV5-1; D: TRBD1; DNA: TGCGCCAGCAGCTCGACAGGGTGGCAGGACACTGAAGCTTTCTTT; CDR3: CASSSTGWQDTEAFF
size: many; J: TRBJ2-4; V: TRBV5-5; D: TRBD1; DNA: TGTGCCAGCAGCCTAGGACAGGGGGCTCAAAACATTCAGTACTTC; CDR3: CASSLGQGAQNIQYF
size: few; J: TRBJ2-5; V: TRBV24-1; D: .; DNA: TGTGCCACCAGAGAAGAGACCCAGTACTTC; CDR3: CATREETQYF
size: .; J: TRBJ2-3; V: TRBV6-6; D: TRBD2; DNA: TGTGCCAGCTACGGGGGGGGCGATGCGCAGTATTTT; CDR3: CASYGGGDAQYF
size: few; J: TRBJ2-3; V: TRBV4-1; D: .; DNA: TGCGCCAGCAGCTACCGTGACAGGCAAGACACAGATACGCAGTATTTT; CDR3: CASSYRDRQDTDTQYF
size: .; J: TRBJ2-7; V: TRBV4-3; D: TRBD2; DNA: TGCGCCAGCAGCCAAGATGGGCTAGCGGGGGTCAATGAGCAGTACTTC; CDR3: CASSQDGLAGVNEQYF
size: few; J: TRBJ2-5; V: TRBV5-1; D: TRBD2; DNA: TGCGCCAGCAGCGTAGCGGGGGGGCCGAGGGAGACCCAGTACTTC; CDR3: CASSVAGGPRETQYF
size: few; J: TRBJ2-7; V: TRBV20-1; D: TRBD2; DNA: TGCAGTGCTCTTAGTAGCGGGGGGGATACCTACGAGCAGTACTTC; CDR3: CSALSSGGDTYEQYF
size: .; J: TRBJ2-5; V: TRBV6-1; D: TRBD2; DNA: TGTACCAGCAGCCCCGGGGGGACGAAGACTAGCGGGGGGGCTCGTGAGACCCAGTACTTC; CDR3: CTSSPGGTKTSGGARETQYF
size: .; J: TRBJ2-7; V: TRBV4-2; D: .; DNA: TGTGCCAGCAGCCAAGATTTAACCAGTTTCGAAAGCTCCTACGAGCAGTACTTC; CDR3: CASSQDLTSFESSYEQYF
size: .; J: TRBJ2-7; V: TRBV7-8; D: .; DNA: TGTGCCAGCAGCTCGTTAGGGCGGACTACCTACGAGCAGTACTTC; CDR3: CASSSLGRTTYEQYF
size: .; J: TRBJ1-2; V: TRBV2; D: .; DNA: TGTGCCAGCAGTGCCGGGTCGGGCCCCTATGGCTACACCTTC; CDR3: CASSAGSGPYGYTF
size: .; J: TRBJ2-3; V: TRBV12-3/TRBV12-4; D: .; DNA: TGTGCCAGCAGTCCCTTGCCGGTTCCACAGCCGTATTTT; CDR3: CASSPLPVPQPYF
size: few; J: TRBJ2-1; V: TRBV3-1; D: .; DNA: TGTGCCAGCAGCCACACTAGTAAGAATGAGCAGTTCTTC; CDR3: CASSHTSKNEQFF
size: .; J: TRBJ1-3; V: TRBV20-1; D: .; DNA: TGCAGTGCTGCCCAGACTCCCTCGGCTGGCGGAAACACCATATATTTT; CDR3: CSAAQTPSAGGNTIYF
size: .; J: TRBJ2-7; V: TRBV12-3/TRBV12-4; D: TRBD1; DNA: TGTGCCAGCAGTCAGGCAGGGGGCGACGAGCAGTACTTC; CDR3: CASSQAGGDEQYF
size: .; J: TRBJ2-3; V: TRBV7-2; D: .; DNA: TGTGCCGGCAGCTTAAGTTTCACAGATACGCAGTATTTT; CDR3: CAGSLSFTDTQYF
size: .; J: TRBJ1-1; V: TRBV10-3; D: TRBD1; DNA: TGTGCCATCACTGTGACAGGGGACACTGAAGCTTTCTTT; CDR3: CAITVTGDTEAFF
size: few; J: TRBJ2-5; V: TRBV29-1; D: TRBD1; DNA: TGCAGCGTTCCAGAATCAGGACAGGGGAGAGGAGAGACCCAGTACTTC; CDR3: CSVPESGQGRGETQYF
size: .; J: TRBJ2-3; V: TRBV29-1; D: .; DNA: TGCAGCGTTGAAGGGGCGGGACCGATCACAGATACGCAGTATTTT; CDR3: CSVEGAGPITDTQYF
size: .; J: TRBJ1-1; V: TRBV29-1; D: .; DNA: TGCAGCGTTGGCTTCAACAGGAGAAGCACTGAAGCTTTCTTT; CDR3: CSVGFNRRSTEAFF
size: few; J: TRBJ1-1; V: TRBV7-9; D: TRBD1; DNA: TGTGCCAGCAGCCCTCCAGGGGGCCCGGGCACTGAAGCTTTCTTT; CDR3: CASSPPGGPGTEAFF
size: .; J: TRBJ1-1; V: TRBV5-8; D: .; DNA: TGTGCCAGCGGCTTCCGGCCTTACATGAACACTGAAGCTTTCTTT; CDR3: CASGFRPYMNTEAFF
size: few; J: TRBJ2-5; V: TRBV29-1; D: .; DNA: TGCAGCGCCGGACCGATCCTCCGGGAGACCCAGTACTTC; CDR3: CSAGPILRETQYF
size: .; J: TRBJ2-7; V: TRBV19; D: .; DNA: TGTGCCAATAGTATTTATGGGGGCGCATCCTACGAGCAGTACTTC; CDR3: CANSIYGGASYEQYF
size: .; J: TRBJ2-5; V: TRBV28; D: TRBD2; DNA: TGTGCCAGCAGACGATATAGCGGGGGGTTCGTGGGGCAAGAGACCCAGTACTTC; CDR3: CASRRYSGGFVGQETQYF